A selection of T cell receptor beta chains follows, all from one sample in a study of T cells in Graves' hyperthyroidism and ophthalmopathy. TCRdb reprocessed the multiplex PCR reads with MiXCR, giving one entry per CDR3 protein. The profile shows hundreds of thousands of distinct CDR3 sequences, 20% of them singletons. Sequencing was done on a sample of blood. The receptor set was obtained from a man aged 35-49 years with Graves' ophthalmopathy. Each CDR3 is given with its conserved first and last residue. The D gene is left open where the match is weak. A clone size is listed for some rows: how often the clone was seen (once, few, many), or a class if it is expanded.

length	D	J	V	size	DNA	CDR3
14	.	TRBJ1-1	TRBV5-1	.	TGCGCCAGCAGCTCCTTGTTGGGGGACACTGAAGCTTTCTTT	CASSSLLGDTEAFF
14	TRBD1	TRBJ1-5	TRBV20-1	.	TGCAGTGTTCCGGACAGGGTCAGCAATCAGCCCCAGCATTTT	CSVPDRVSNQPQHF
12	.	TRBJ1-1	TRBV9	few	TGTGCCAGCAGCGTAAGCTTGCAGGAAGCTTTCTTT	CASSVSLQEAFF
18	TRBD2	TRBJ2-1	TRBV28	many	TGTGCCAGCAGTTTTAGCGGGACTAGCGGGGGAAAGAGCGATGAGCAGTTCTTC	CASSFSGTSGGKSDEQFF
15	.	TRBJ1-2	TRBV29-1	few	TGCAGCGTTGAAGTATCGCTTAGCAGGGAAGGTGGCTACACCTTC	CSVEVSLSREGGYTF
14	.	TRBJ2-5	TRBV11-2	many	TGTGCCAGCAGCCGCCAGCCTCTCCAAGAGACCCAGTACTTC	CASSRQPLQETQYF
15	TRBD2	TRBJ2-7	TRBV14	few	TGTGCCAGCAGCCGAAGTACTAGCGGGCTCTACGAGCAGTACTTC	CASSRSTSGLYEQYF
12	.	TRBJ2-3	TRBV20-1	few	TGCAGGGCACAGGCTAGCACAGATACGCAGTATTTT	CRAQASTDTQYF
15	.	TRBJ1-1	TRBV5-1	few	TGCGCCAGCAGCTCCCGGGTTGGGGCGAACACTGAAGCTTTCTTT	CASSSRVGANTEAFF
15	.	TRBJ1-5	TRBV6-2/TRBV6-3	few	TGTGCCAGCAGCCGACGACCGAGCGATGCTCAGCCCCAGCATTTT	CASSRRPSDAQPQHF
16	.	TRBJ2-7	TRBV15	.	TGTGCCACCAGCAGAGGACGTTTACAGGGTGCCTACGAGCAGTACTTC	CATSRGRLQGAYEQYF
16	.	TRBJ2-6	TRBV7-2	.	TGTGCCAGCAGCTTGGACAGTTCGGCGGGGGCCAACGTCCTGACTTTC	CASSLDSSAGANVLTF
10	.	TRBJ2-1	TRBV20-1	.	TGCAGTGCTAGCTTCGATGAGCAGTTCTTC	CSASFDEQFF
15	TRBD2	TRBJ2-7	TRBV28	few	TGTGCCAGCAGCACGACTAGCGGGAGGGGTGCGAAGCAGTACTTC	CASSTTSGRGAKQYF
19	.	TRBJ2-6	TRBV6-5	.	TGTGCCAGCAGTTACTCGAAGGGTTCTACACTTGCTGGGGCCAACGTCCTGACTTTC	CASSYSKGSTLAGANVLTF
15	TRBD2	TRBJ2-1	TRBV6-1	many	TGTGCCAGCAATAAACTAGCGGGGGCCGTCGGTGAGCAGTTCTTC	CASNKLAGAVGEQFF
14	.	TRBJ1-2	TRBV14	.	TGTGCCAGCAGCCAAGATGGGTTTGGGTTTGGCTACACCTTC	CASSQDGFGFGYTF
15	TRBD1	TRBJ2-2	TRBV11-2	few	TGTGCCAGCAGCTTAGCAGGACAGGGCCCCGGGGAGCTGTTTTTT	CASSLAGQGPGELFF
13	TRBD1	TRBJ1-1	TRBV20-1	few	TGCAGTGCTAGGCTCCAGGGGGGCACTGAAGCTTTCTTT	CSARLQGGTEAFF
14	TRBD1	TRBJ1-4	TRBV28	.	TGTGCCAGCAGTCGGACAGGGGCGGTTGAAAAACTGTTTTTT	CASSRTGAVEKLFF
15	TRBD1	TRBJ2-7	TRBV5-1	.	TGCGCCAGCAGCTATACCGGGACAGGGTTGGACGAGCAGTACTTC	CASSYTGTGLDEQYF
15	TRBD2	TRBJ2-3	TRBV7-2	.	TGTGCCAGCAGCTTAAGACTAGCGGGGGCCGAGCCACAGTATTTT	CASSLRLAGAEPQYF
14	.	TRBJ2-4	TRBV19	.	TGTGCCAGTAGTATAGATATGGGGGCTCACTCTCAGTACTTC	CASSIDMGAHSQYF
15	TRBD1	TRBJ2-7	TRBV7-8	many	TGTGCCAGCAGCCCGAGACAGGGAACGTCCTACGAGCAGTACTTC	CASSPRQGTSYEQYF
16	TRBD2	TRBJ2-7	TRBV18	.	TGTGCCAGCTCACACCCCGCGGGAGAGGAAGGCTACGAGCAGTACTTC	CASSHPAGEEGYEQYF
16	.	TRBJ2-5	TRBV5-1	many	TGCGCCAGCAGCTTAGGCAGGGGAGCGGGACAAGAGACCCAGTACTTC	CASSLGRGAGQETQYF
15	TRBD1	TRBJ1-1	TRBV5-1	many	TGCGCCAGCAGCTTGACCACAGGGGTGGAAACTGAAGCTTTCTTT	CASSLTTGVETEAFF
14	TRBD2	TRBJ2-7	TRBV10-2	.	TGCGCCAGCAGACCTTCTAGCGGGCGCTACGAGCAGTACTTC	CASRPSSGRYEQYF
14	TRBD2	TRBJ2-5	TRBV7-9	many	TGTGCCAGCAGCGTCAGCGGGGTCCAAGAGACCCAGTACTTC	CASSVSGVQETQYF
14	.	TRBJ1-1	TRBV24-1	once	TGTGCCACCGCGACGTTAAAAATGAGGGCTGAAGCTTTCTTT	CATATLKMRAEAFF
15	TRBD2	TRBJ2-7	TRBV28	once	TGTGCCAGCAGTTTAGTGTCTAGCGGGAACTACGAGCAGTACTTC	CASSLVSSGNYEQYF
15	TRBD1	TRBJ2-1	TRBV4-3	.	TGCGCCAGCAGCCAAAACAGGGGTTGGAGCAATGAGCAGTTCTTC	CASSQNRGWSNEQFF
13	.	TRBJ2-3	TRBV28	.	TGTGCCAGCACCCTCCCCGGGACAGATACGCAGTATTTT	CASTLPGTDTQYF